The sequence of this TCR beta chain was determined in a study of blood T cell repertoires in COVID-19. Study context: Nucleic acid was either cDNA or gDNA, and it came from T cells, B-cell-depleted T cells, or PBMCs.

The assay was immunoSEQ multiplex PCR, and TCRdb's table has in-frame clones only and misses some. Among a few hundred thousand clones, around 83% were seen once, and the ten largest hold approximately 5.4%. The study recruited people aged 18 to 89 years across 20 to 30 US areas. The recovered donors of Cohort 3 showed two negative PCRs, clearance, or symptom resolution. CDR1 is LGHDT and CDR2 is YNNKEL in the germline V gene (reference sequence). The CDR3 runs to 17 residues. The ends lost 1 base at V and 4 bases at J; junction bases unmatched: 8. This chain uses TRBV3-1 (or the pseudogene TRBV3-2) with TRBJ2-7; 12 bases align to TRBD1. This clonotype was obtained from a woman between 50 and 59 years old who had recovered from COVID-19. Sequenced input: PBMCs or T cells enriched from blood (not recorded which). In DNA, the CDR3 is TGTGCCAGCAGCCAAGGCCTTCCGGGACAGGGGGCGTACGAGCAGTACTTC. Translating it yields CASSQGLPGQGAYEQYF.